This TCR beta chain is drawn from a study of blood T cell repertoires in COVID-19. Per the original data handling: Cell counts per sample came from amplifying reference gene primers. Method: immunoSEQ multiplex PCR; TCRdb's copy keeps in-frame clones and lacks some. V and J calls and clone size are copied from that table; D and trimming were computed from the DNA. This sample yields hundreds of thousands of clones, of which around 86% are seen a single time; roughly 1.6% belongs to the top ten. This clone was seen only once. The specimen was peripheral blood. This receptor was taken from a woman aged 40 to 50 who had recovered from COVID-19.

CDR3 sequence: CAWTEQPNTEAFF. As DNA, the CDR3 is TGTGCCTGGACTGAACAGCCGAACACTGAAGCTTTCTTT. This chain uses TRBV30 with TRBJ1-1; no clear D. Germline lookup yields CDR1 GTSNPN and CDR2 SVGIG (reference sequence). Trimming took 4 bases from V and 1 from J, leaving 10 bases between them. The CDR3 runs to 13 residues.